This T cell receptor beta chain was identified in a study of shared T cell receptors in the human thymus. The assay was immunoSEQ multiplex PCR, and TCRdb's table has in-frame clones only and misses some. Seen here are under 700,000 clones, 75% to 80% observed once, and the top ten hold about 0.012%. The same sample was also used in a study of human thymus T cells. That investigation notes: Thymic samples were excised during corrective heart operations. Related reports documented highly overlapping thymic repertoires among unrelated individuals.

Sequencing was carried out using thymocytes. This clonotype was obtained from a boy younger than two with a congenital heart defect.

The CDR3 coding sequence is TGTGCCAGCAGTTTCGGGGGAGGCCTACAGGAGACCCAGTACTTC. It specifies CASSFGGGLQETQYF. The chain recombines TRBV28 with TRBJ2-5; weak D call: TRBD2 (6 bases). V shed 3 bases and J shed 5 bases, with 16 bases lying between them. Per the germline V gene, CDR1 is MDHEN and CDR2 is SYDVKM. The CDR3 length is 15 residues.